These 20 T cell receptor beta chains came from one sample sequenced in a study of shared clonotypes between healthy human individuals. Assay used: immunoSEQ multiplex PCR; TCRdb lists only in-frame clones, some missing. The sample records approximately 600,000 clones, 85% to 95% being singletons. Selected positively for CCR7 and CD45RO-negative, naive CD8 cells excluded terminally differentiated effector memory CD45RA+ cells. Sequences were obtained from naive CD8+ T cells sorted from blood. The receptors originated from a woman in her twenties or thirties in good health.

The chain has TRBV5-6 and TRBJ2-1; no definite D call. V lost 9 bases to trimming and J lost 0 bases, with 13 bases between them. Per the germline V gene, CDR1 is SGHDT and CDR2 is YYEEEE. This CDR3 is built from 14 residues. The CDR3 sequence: CATRFSSSYNEQFF. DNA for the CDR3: TGTGCCACCCGCTTCAGCAGCTCCTACAATGAGCAGTTCTTC.

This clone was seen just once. CDR3 nucleotide sequence: TGTGCCAGCAGGGATACAGGTTTTGTAGATGGCTACACCTTC. It translates to CASRDTGFVDGYTF. J is TRBJ1-2 and V is TRBV13; tentatively, D is TRBD1 (5 bases). V was trimmed by 6 bases and J by 6 bases, leaving 17 bases between them. The germline V gene has CDR1 PRHDT and CDR2 FYEKMQ (reference sequence). The CDR3 runs to 14 residues.

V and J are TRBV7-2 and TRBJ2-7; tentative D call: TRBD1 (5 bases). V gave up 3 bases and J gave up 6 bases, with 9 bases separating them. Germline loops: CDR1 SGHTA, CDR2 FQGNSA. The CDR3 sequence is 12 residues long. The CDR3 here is CASSLGPREQYF. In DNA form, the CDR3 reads TGTGCCAGCAGCTTGGGGCCTCGCGAGCAGTACTTC.

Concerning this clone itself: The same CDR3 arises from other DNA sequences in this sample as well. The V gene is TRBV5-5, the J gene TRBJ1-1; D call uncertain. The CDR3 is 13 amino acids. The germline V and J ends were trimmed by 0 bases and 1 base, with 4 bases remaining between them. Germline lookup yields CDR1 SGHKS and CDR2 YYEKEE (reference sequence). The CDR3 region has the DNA TGTGCCAGCAGCTTGGGAGAGAACACTGAAGCTTTCTTT. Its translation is CASSLGENTEAFF.

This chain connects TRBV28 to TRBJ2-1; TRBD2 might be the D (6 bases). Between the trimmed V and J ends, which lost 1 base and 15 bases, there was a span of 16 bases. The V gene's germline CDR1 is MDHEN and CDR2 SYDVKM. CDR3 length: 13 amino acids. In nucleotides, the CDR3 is TGTGCCAGCAGTTTATTTACGCGGGGAGTTGGGTTCTTC. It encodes CASSLFTRGVGFF.

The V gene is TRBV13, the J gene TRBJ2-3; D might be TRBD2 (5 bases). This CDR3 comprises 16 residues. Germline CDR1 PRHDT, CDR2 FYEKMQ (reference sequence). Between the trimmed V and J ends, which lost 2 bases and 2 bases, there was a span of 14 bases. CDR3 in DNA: TGTGCCAGCAGCTTAACTAGTTCCCGCCACACAGATACGCAGTATTTT. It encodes CASSLTSSRHTDTQYF.

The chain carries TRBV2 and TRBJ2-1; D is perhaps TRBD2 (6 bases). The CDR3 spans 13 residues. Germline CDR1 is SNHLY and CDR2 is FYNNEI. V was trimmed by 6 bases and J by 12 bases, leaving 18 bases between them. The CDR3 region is CASSSFGRKVQFF. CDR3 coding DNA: TGTGCCAGCAGCTCATTCGGGAGAAAGGTGCAGTTCTTC.

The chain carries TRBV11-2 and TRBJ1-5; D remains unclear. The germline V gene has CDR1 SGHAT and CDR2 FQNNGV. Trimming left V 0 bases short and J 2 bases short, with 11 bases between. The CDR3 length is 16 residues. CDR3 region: CASSLDWLVGNQPQHF. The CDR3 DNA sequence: TGTGCCAGCAGCTTAGACTGGCTTGTAGGCAATCAGCCCCAGCATTTT.

This chain's CDR3 is CASSLAGPAETQYF. The CDR3 DNA is TGCGCCAGCAGCTTGGCAGGGCCTGCAGAGACCCAGTACTTC. The chain links TRBV5-1 to TRBJ2-5, with a tentative D call TRBD1 (5 bases). Germline V gene data show CDR1 as SGHRS and CDR2 as YFSETQ. CDR3 length equals 14 residues. V was trimmed by 0 bases and J by 4 bases, leaving 10 bases between them.

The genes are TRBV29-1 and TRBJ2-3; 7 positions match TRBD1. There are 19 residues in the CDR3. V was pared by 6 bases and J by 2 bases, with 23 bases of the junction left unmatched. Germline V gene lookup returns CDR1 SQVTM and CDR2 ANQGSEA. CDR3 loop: CSVGGGELGTEYSTDTQYF. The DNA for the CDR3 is TGCAGCGTCGGAGGTGGGGAACTTGGGACAGAATATTCCACAGATACGCAGTATTTT.

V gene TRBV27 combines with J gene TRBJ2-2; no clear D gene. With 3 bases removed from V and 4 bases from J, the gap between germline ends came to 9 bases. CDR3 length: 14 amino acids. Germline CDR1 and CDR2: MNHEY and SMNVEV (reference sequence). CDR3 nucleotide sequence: TGTGCCAGCAGTTTGACCAGGTCCACCGGGGAGCTGTTTTTT. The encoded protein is CASSLTRSTGELFF.

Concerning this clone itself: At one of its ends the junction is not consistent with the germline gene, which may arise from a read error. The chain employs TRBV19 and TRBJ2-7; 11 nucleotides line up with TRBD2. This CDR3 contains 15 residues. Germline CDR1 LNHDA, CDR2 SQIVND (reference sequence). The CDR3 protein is CANSMGTSGTYEQYF. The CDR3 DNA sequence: TGTGCCAATAGTATGGGGACTAGCGGAACCTACGAGCAGTACTTC.

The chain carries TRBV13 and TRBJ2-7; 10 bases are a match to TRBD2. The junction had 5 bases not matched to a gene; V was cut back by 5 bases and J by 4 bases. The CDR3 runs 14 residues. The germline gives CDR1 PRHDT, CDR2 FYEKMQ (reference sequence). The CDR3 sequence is CASSPTSGTYEQYF. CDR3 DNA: TGTGCCAGCAGCCCCACTAGCGGGACTTACGAGCAGTACTTC. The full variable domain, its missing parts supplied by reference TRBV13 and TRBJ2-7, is AAGVIQSPRHLIKEKRETATLKCYPIPRHDTVYWYQQGPGQDPQFLISFYEKMQSDKGSIPDRFSAQQFSDYHSELNMSSLELGDSALYFCASSPTSGTYEQYFGPGTRLTVT.

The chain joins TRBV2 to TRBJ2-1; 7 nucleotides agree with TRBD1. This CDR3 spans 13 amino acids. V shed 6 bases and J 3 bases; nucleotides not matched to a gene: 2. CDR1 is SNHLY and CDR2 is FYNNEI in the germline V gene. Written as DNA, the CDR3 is TGTGCCAGCAGGGGGACAGTCTACAATGAGCAGTTCTTC. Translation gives CASRGTVYNEQFF.

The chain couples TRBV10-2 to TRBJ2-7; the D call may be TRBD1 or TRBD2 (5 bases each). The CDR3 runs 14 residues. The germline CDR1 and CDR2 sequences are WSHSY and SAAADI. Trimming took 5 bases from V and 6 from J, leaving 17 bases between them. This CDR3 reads CASSNTGGAGEQYF. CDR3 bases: TGCGCCAGCAGTAATACAGGAGGCGCAGGCGAGCAGTACTTC.

The CDR3 region is CASSISGSNYEQYF. Here the CDR3 DNA reads TGTGCCAGCAGTATAAGCGGATCAAACTACGAGCAGTACTTC. V and J are TRBV27 and TRBJ2-7, with a tentative D call TRBD2 (5 bases). Trimming took off 5 bases at V and 3 bases at J, with 14 bases between the two ends. The CDR3 covers 14 residues. Germline-derived CDR1 and CDR2 are MNHEY and SMNVEV (reference sequence).

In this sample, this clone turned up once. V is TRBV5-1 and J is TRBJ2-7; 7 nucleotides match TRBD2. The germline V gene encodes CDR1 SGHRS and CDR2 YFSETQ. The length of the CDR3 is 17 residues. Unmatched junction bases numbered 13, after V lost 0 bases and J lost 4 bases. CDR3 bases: TGCGCCAGCAGCTTGGCGTGGGTGTCTAGCGGATCGTACGAGCAGTACTTC. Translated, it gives CASSLAWVSSGSYEQYF.

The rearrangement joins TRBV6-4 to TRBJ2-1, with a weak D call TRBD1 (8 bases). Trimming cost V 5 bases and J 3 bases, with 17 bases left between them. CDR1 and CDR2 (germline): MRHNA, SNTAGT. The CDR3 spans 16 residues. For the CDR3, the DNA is TGTGCCAGCAGTTACGCACAGGGGGGGGGCTACAATGAGCAGTTCTTC. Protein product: CASSYAQGGGYNEQFF.

The chain's CDR3 is CATSGGGNQPQHF. The CDR3 DNA sequence: TGTGCCACCAGCGGCGGAGGCAATCAGCCCCAGCATTTT. The J gene is TRBJ1-5, the V gene TRBV15; D is unclear. V lost 5 bases to trimming and J lost 2 bases, with 7 bases between them. The CDR3 consists of 13 residues. The germline V gene encodes CDR1 LNHNV and CDR2 YYDKDF (reference sequence).

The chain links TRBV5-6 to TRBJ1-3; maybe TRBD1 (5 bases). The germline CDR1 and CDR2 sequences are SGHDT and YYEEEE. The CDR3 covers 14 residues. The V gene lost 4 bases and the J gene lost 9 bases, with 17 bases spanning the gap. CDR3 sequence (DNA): TGTGCCAGCAGCCAGGGACCGGGGGAGGGCACCATATATTTT. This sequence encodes CASSQGPGEGTIYF.